This TCR beta chain was recorded in a study of radiotherapy plus CTLA-4 blockade in lung cancer. Findings and caveats of the study: Tumor-derived TCR clones expanded in blood after radiotherapy plus ipilimumab.

In regard to this clone: The antigen remains undetermined.

The CDR3 contains 17 residues. Germline values: CDR1 SGHVS, CDR2 FQNEAQ. V was clipped by 2 bases and J by 7 bases; unmatched bases: 7. Sequenced by immunoSEQ multiplex PCR; TCRdb stores in-frame clones only, minus some. The repertoire has approximately 82,000 clones, around 86% of them found once; the top ten carry 14% to 15%. This clonotype was obtained from a human donor with non-small cell lung cancer that progressed on radiotherapy plus ipilimumab. The chain links TRBV7-8 to TRBJ2-2, with 13 bases lining up with TRBD2. Specimen: peripheral blood, collected from a patient treated with radiotherapy plus ipilimumab. The CDR3 protein is CASSLTSGRALGGELFF. CDR3 in DNA: TGTGCCAGCAGCTTAACTAGCGGGAGGGCCCTCGGCGGGGAGCTGTTTTTT.